A selection of T cell receptor beta chains follows, all from one sample in a study of naive and memory T cell subsets. In TCRdb, the UMI-ligation and nested PCR reads were re-called with MiXCR into one record per CDR3 protein. The sample lists roughly 100,000 distinct CDR3 sequences, about 14% occurring once. The sample consisted of naive CD8+ T cells from blood. These receptors all stem from a human donor in good health. The CDR3 runs from the conserved cysteine through the conserved F or W. The D gene is left open where the match is weak. Expanded clones are given a class, and other clones once, few, many or no size at all.

DNA: TGCAGTGCTAGAGTTCCAACAGCCTACGAGCAGTACTTC
CDR3: CSARVPTAYEQYF
J: TRBJ2-7
size: -
V: TRBV20-1
D: -

DNA: TGCGCCAGCAGCCAAGGATACGGGAGGGATTCAGATACGCAGTATTTT
CDR3: CASSQGYGRDSDTQYF
J: TRBJ2-3
size: -
V: TRBV4-3
D: TRBD2

DNA: TGTGCCAGCAGCTCCGTAATCGGTCAGCCCCAGCATTTT
CDR3: CASSSVIGQPQHF
J: TRBJ1-5
size: once
V: TRBV7-9
D: -

DNA: TGCAGTGCTAGGGACAGGGGGGGGTGGAAGCAGTACTTC
CDR3: CSARDRGGWKQYF
J: TRBJ2-7
size: -
V: TRBV20-1
D: TRBD1

DNA: TGTGCCACCAGTGATTTGACGTGGGGAACAGATACGCAGTATTTT
CDR3: CATSDLTWGTDTQYF
J: TRBJ2-3
size: many
V: TRBV24-1
D: -

DNA: TGTGCCAGCAGTTTAGTGGGAAGTGAAAAACTGTTTTTT
CDR3: CASSLVGSEKLFF
J: TRBJ1-4
size: many
V: TRBV28
D: -

DNA: TGTGCCAGCAGTGCCCGTGCTTGGACTAGCGAAGATACGCAGTATTTT
CDR3: CASSARAWTSEDTQYF
J: TRBJ2-3
size: few
V: TRBV2
D: TRBD2

DNA: TGTGCCAGCAGTAGTGGGCGGGAGACCCAGTACTTC
CDR3: CASSSGRETQYF
J: TRBJ2-5
size: few
V: TRBV6-9
D: -

DNA: TGTGCCAGCAGCGTAGACGGGGAAGCCAAAAACATTCAGTACTTC
CDR3: CASSVDGEAKNIQYF
J: TRBJ2-4
size: -
V: TRBV9
D: -

DNA: TGTGCCAGCCTGCCCCTGCAGAATGAGCAGTTCTTC
CDR3: CASLPLQNEQFF
J: TRBJ2-1
size: -
V: TRBV7-9
D: -

DNA: TGCAGCGTTGAAGATGGGCTTGGCACCCTCCACTTT
CDR3: CSVEDGLGTLHF
J: TRBJ1-6
size: -
V: TRBV29-1
D: -

DNA: TGTGCCACCAGGCCGACGGGACAGGGGACATCTGGAAACACCATATATTTT
CDR3: CATRPTGQGTSGNTIYF
J: TRBJ1-3
size: few
V: TRBV15
D: TRBD1

DNA: TGCAGCGTTGATCTAGCGTACAATGAGCAGTTCTTC
CDR3: CSVDLAYNEQFF
J: TRBJ2-1
size: -
V: TRBV29-1
D: -

DNA: TGTGCCAGCAGCGAGGGACTAGCGGGAGCCGGGGAGCTGTTTTTT
CDR3: CASSEGLAGAGELFF
J: TRBJ2-2
size: -
V: TRBV7-9
D: TRBD2

DNA: TGCAGCGTTTATAGTTTGGGCAGGGCTGGTGAGCAGTTCTTC
CDR3: CSVYSLGRAGEQFF
J: TRBJ2-1
size: -
V: TRBV29-1
D: -

DNA: TGTGCCAGCAGACCCACCCAAGAACAGGGCTACTATGGCTACACCTTC
CDR3: CASRPTQEQGYYGYTF
J: TRBJ1-2
size: many
V: TRBV6-5
D: -

DNA: TGTGCCAGCAGTTCCGGGACAGCTTATGGCTACACCTTC
CDR3: CASSSGTAYGYTF
J: TRBJ1-2
size: many
V: TRBV28
D: TRBD1

DNA: TGTGCCAGCAAAGGTTCCCCGGGAGGTAAAGCTTTCTTT
CDR3: CASKGSPGGKAFF
J: TRBJ1-1
size: few
V: TRBV27
D: -

DNA: TGTGCCACCAGCCCCCGTAGGGGAAATTCCTACAATGAGCAGTTCTTC
CDR3: CATSPRRGNSYNEQFF
J: TRBJ2-1
size: -
V: TRBV15
D: -

DNA: TGTGCCAGCAGTCTAGGGACCGCCTTTGAGCAGTACTTC
CDR3: CASSLGTAFEQYF
J: TRBJ2-7
size: few
V: TRBV28
D: -

DNA: TGTGCCAGCAGCTTAAAAGGGCCTAACACTGAAGCTTTCTTT
CDR3: CASSLKGPNTEAFF
J: TRBJ1-1
size: few
V: TRBV5-4
D: -

DNA: TGTGCCAGCAGCGTAGCGGCAGGCAAAGCCTACGAGCAGTACTTC
CDR3: CASSVAAGKAYEQYF
J: TRBJ2-7
size: few
V: TRBV9
D: -

DNA: TGTGCCAGCAGGGGACTAGCGGGAATTACAGATACGCAGTATTTT
CDR3: CASRGLAGITDTQYF
J: TRBJ2-3
size: few
V: TRBV28
D: TRBD2

DNA: TGCAGCGTTGAGGCGGGATCCTACAATGAGCAGTTCTTC
CDR3: CSVEAGSYNEQFF
J: TRBJ2-1
size: -
V: TRBV29-1
D: -

DNA: TGTGCCAGCAGTGAAGGGCCAGATAGCAATCAGCCCCAGCATTTT
CDR3: CASSEGPDSNQPQHF
J: TRBJ1-5
size: many
V: TRBV2
D: -

DNA: TGTGCCAGCAGCCAATCGGCAGCCTACGAGCAGTACTTC
CDR3: CASSQSAAYEQYF
J: TRBJ2-7
size: many
V: TRBV16
D: -

DNA: TGTGCCAGCAGCCCCTATGGACAGGGGGCGGTCGAAGGCTACACCTTC
CDR3: CASSPYGQGAVEGYTF
J: TRBJ1-2
size: few
V: TRBV4-2
D: TRBD1

DNA: TGCGCCAGCAGCCAAGATAGAACTAATGAAAAACTGTTTTTT
CDR3: CASSQDRTNEKLFF
J: TRBJ1-4
size: -
V: TRBV4-3
D: -

DNA: TGTGCCAGCAATCGAGCGGGGTACAATGAGCAGTTCTTC
CDR3: CASNRAGYNEQFF
J: TRBJ2-1
size: few
V: TRBV6-2/TRBV6-3
D: TRBD2

DNA: TGTGCCAGCAGTTTTGTCCACTCTGGAAACACCATATATTTT
CDR3: CASSFVHSGNTIYF
J: TRBJ1-3
size: many
V: TRBV12-3/TRBV12-4
D: -

DNA: TGCGCCAGCAGTGCCGGGACAGGGCCCTTGGTGGAGCAGTTCTTC
CDR3: CASSAGTGPLVEQFF
J: TRBJ2-1
size: -
V: TRBV10-2
D: TRBD1

DNA: TGTGCCACCAGCAGACGCTTCGCAAGGGGGGGTGAGCAGTTCTTC
CDR3: CATSRRFARGGEQFF
J: TRBJ2-1
size: few
V: TRBV15
D: -

DNA: TGTGCCAGCAGCCAGTACCACAGGAACACTGAAGCTTTCTTT
CDR3: CASSQYHRNTEAFF
J: TRBJ1-1
size: many
V: TRBV14
D: -

DNA: TGTGCCTCCCGGGGGGAGACCCAGTACTTC
CDR3: CASRGETQYF
J: TRBJ2-5
size: -
V: TRBV25-1
D: -

DNA: TGTGCCAGCAGCAAAGAGGGGGTCAGGGAAGGGGGGTTGATGAGCAATCAGCCCCAGCATTTT
CDR3: CASSKEGVREGGLMSNQPQHF
J: TRBJ1-5
size: few
V: TRBV21-1
D: -

DNA: TGTGCCAGCAGCCAAGGGCCTAGTACGACCGGGGAGCTGTTTTTT
CDR3: CASSQGPSTTGELFF
J: TRBJ2-2
size: many
V: TRBV4-2
D: -

DNA: TGTGCTAGTGGTTTGAACACTGAAGCTTTCTTT
CDR3: CASGLNTEAFF
J: TRBJ1-1
size: many
V: TRBV12-5
D: -

DNA: TGCAGTGCTAGAGATTACGGCATAATAGTCCCAGATACGCAGTATTTT
CDR3: CSARDYGIIVPDTQYF
J: TRBJ2-3
size: few
V: TRBV20-1
D: -

DNA: TGTGCCAGCAGCCCGAGGGACAGGACCTACGAGCAGTACTTC
CDR3: CASSPRDRTYEQYF
J: TRBJ2-7
size: -
V: TRBV7-9
D: TRBD1

DNA: TGTGCCACCAGTGGGGGTTATAGCAATCAGCCCCAGCATTTT
CDR3: CATSGGYSNQPQHF
J: TRBJ1-5
size: -
V: TRBV15
D: -

DNA: TGCAGCGTTGTAGGGAGGGTTGGTTTCACTGAAGCTTTCTTT
CDR3: CSVVGRVGFTEAFF
J: TRBJ1-1
size: -
V: TRBV29-1
D: -

DNA: TGCAGTGCTGCCGGGACAGCTACCTACAATGAGCAGTTCTTC
CDR3: CSAAGTATYNEQFF
J: TRBJ2-1
size: few
V: TRBV20-1
D: TRBD1

DNA: TGCGCCAGCAGCCAAATCGAGGGTGATGGCTACACCTTC
CDR3: CASSQIEGDGYTF
J: TRBJ1-2
size: -
V: TRBV4-3
D: -

DNA: TGCGCCAGCAGCCAAGATATGCAGGGGTCAAGTCATAATTCACCCCTCCACTTT
CDR3: CASSQDMQGSSHNSPLHF
J: TRBJ1-6
size: many
V: TRBV4-3
D: -

DNA: TGTGCCAGCAGTTGGGTGGCCGAGCAGTACTTC
CDR3: CASSWVAEQYF
J: TRBJ2-7
size: -
V: TRBV28
D: -

DNA: TGTGCCAGCAGCAACCACCGCGCCGGGACAACTCAATACGAGCAGTACTTC
CDR3: CASSNHRAGTTQYEQYF
J: TRBJ2-7
size: -
V: TRBV7-9
D: -

DNA: TGCGCCAGCAGCCCCCTGAACCAGCCCTACGAGCAGTACTTC
CDR3: CASSPLNQPYEQYF
J: TRBJ2-7
size: few
V: TRBV5-1
D: -

DNA: TGTGCCAGCTGCGGACAGATTAATTCACCCCTCCACTTT
CDR3: CASCGQINSPLHF
J: TRBJ1-6
size: few
V: TRBV27
D: -

DNA: TGTGCCACGGGGACAGGGTTCGAATACGAGCAGTACTTC
CDR3: CATGTGFEYEQYF
J: TRBJ2-7
size: few
V: TRBV15
D: TRBD1

DNA: TGCAGTGCTAGAGATCTTTTCGCGGCCCCGGCGTTGGCCCAGCATTTT
CDR3: CSARDLFAAPALAQHF
J: TRBJ1-5
size: many
V: TRBV20-1
D: -

DNA: TGTGCCAGCAGCAAGGGGGGCTACGAGCAGTACTTC
CDR3: CASSKGGYEQYF
J: TRBJ2-7
size: -
V: TRBV9
D: -

DNA: TGTGCCATCAGTCCCTCCGGACTAGCGGGAGCCGCTCCCTACAATGAGCAGTTCTTC
CDR3: CAISPSGLAGAAPYNEQFF
J: TRBJ2-1
size: few
V: TRBV10-3
D: TRBD2

DNA: TGTGCCAGCAGCCAATTCTCAAGCGGGCTGGAGCAGTTCTTC
CDR3: CASSQFSSGLEQFF
J: TRBJ2-1
size: few
V: TRBV4-2
D: -

DNA: TGTGCCAGCAGTTTAACGCCTAGCGCAAGCACAGATACGCAGTATTTT
CDR3: CASSLTPSASTDTQYF
J: TRBJ2-3
size: many
V: TRBV27
D: -